This TCR beta chain was recorded in a study of shared clonotypes between healthy human individuals. Across the study: Three plates were used per donor for CD4 naive, three for CD4 memory, two for CD8 naive and one for CD8 memory. General study points: Larger richness was generally estimated for naive than memory subsets. Non-shared clonotypes had lower generation probabilities than clonotypes shared by all four sorted-subset donors. Depth was large, yet rarefaction showed that sorted-subset sequencing was incomplete.

Notes on this clone: The antigen remains unidentified.

Profiled with immunoSEQ multiplex PCR; TCRdb holds only in-frame clones, not every one. The sample contains approximately 1,000,000 clones, approximately 75% of which appear only once. Germline CDR1 MDHEN, CDR2 SYDVKM. CDR3 size: 16 residues. Trimming removed 5 bases from V and 0 bases from J, with 14 bases in between. Material for sequencing was memory CD4+ T cells from PBMCs. Indicated subset: CD45RA-negative fraction. This rearrangement joins TRBV28 to TRBJ2-1; D ambiguous. This receptor was identified in a man aged 18-30 years in good health. Some clones in this sample may be carry-over from other donors' samples. The CDR3 nucleotides read TGTGCCAGCAGTGCCTTAAGTAGTCGCTCCTACAATGAGCAGTTCTTC. This codes for CASSALSSRSYNEQFF.